One and the same sample provided the 6 T cell receptor beta chains below, sequenced in a study of read filtering for tumor transcriptome and immune sequencing. This library used approximately 0.4 ug RNA and molecular barcoded adaptors spanning alpha/delta and beta/gamma chains. In TCRdb, the reads were re-called with MiXCR into one record per CDR3 protein. The sample carries roughly 59,000 distinct CDR3 sequences, roughly 19% recorded once. Material: a population of CD138-negative cells sorted from bone marrow. These receptors came from a donor aged 40 or over with multiple myeloma.

Ten or more counts support this clonotype. The chain joins TRBV20-1 to TRBJ2-3; no firm D call. V lost 1 base and J 1 base, leaving 9 bases between the germline ends. CDR3 length: 14 residues. The germline V gene has CDR1 DFQATT and CDR2 SNEGSKA (reference sequence). Here the CDR3 DNA reads TGCAGTGCTAGAGCCCCTTTCGGCACAGATACGCAGTATTTT. Its translation is CSARAPFGTDTQYF.

In this sample, this clonotype turned up many times. V gene TRBV28 combines with J gene TRBJ2-7; TRBD2 is a possible D gene (5 bases). Germline-derived CDR1 and CDR2 are MDHEN and SYDVKM. V lost 2 bases and J 3 bases, leaving 11 bases between the germline ends. The CDR3 runs 14 residues. The CDR3 region has the DNA TGTGCCAGCAGTTTAGCGGGCCTTCACTACGAGCAGTACTTC. Translated, it gives CASSLAGLHYEQYF.

Many counts were recorded for this clonotype. The CDR3 region has the DNA TGTGCCAGCAGCTCGCAAGGCCTAGCGGGCGGTTACAATGAGCAGTTCTTC. Translating it yields CASSSQGLAGGYNEQFF. The chain uses TRBV12-1 and TRBJ2-1; TRBD2 is the table's D call and was not checked against the DNA. TRBV12-1 is designated a pseudogene. The CDR3 loop spans 17 amino acids.

The table lists this clonotype with many counts. V is TRBV6-1 and J is TRBJ1-2, with a possible D match to TRBD1 (6 bases). Germline CDR1 is MNHNS and CDR2 is SASEGT. The CDR3 is 14 residues long. V was pared by 3 bases and J by 1 base, with 9 bases between. This CDR3 is CASSELQGNYGYTF. CDR3 nucleotides: TGTGCCAGCAGTGAGCTACAGGGTAACTATGGCTACACCTTC.

V usage is TRBV20-1 and J usage is TRBJ1-1, with D hard to call. This CDR3 spans 13 amino acids. Looked up from germline, CDR1 is DFQATT and CDR2 is SNEGSKA (reference sequence). V was shortened by 4 bases and J by 10 bases, with 19 bases between the two germline ends. The chain's CDR3 is CSAKVSLAAGAFF. In DNA form, the CDR3 reads TGCAGTGCTAAAGTCAGCCTAGCGGCTGGAGCTTTCTTT.

This clonotype was counted ten times or more. The gene calls are TRBV6-5 and TRBJ2-7; TRBD2 aligns across 12 bases. Germline V gene lookup returns CDR1 MNHEY and CDR2 SVGAGI. The CDR3 consists of 14 residues. V was clipped by 6 bases and J by 7 bases; unmatched bases: 7. CDR3 loop: CASRLAGGALEQYF. The CDR3 nucleotides read TGTGCCAGCAGACTAGCGGGAGGAGCGTTGGAGCAGTACTTC.